This section outlines one TCR beta chain sequence together with its context. Antigen: not known. This sample is part of a study of T cell responses to AZD1222 COVID-19 vaccine. Clones were sequenced by immunoSEQ multiplex PCR, and TCRdb holds only the in-frame ones, with some missing. The sample consists of 150,000 or so clones, more than 85% of them appearing once. Study-wide results and caveats: Reports indicate that nearly half of spike-specific TCRs are directed at unmutated variant regions. Clonal diversity was possibly underestimated, and the donors were mostly white British, with more females. Dominant at 160-218 and 743-854, vaccine-associated CD4 TCRs also spanned spike.

This CDR3 is built from 17 residues. J gave up 6 bases and V 0 bases, and 11 bases lay outside the gene matches. The germline gives CDR1 MDHEN, CDR2 SYDVKM. The material sequenced was peripheral blood, taken 28 days after the second AZD1222 dose. V usage is TRBV28 and J usage is TRBJ2-3; 8 positions match TRBD2. The source is an adult who received the AZD1222 COVID-19 vaccine. The CDR3 loop reads CASSLWPLGLAVDTQYF. In DNA, the CDR3 is TGTGCCAGCAGTTTATGGCCCCTCGGACTAGCCGTCGATACGCAGTATTTT.